Below, one TCR beta chain is given with its context. The data originate from a study of response to subunit inactivated influenza vaccine. TCRdb passed the RT-PCR reads through MiXCR, listing each CDR3 protein once. This sample has hundreds of thousands of distinct CDR3 sequences; approximately 11% occur once, and the top ten carry approximately 9.9%. V dropped 8 bases and J dropped 4; count of bases not matched to a gene: 21. This CDR3 has 19 amino acids. CDR1 is MNHEY, CDR2 SMNVEV, per germline (reference sequence). These data also formed part of another study, on T cells expressing NK-cell markers. That work adds: The authors made TCR beta cDNA libraries by 5'RACE template switching. This switching added a universal primer site and UMIs. Several of the donors carried dominant NKG2C+ clonotypes that took up 1.0-7.0% of their CD8+ T cells. In several donors, dominant clonotypes made up 28.3-60.1% of CD3+CD56-NKG2C+ cells.

This sample comprised PBMCs from blood, obtained on the day of vaccination. This chain uses TRBV27 with TRBJ2-2; 8 bases are a match to TRBD2. This clonotype was obtained from a man between 50 and 59 years old who received an inactivated influenza vaccine. The CDR3 nucleotides read TGTGCCAGCCAGTCCCAGGAGGGACCAGCGGGAGTCACCACCGGGGAGCTGTTTTTT. This gives the protein CASQSQEGPAGVTTGELFF.